Presented here are 26 T cell receptor beta chains from one specimen sequenced in a study of T-cell memory formation after mild COVID-19. TCRdb used MiXCR to reprocess the 5' RACE reads, holding one entry per CDR3 protein. The table records some 300,000 distinct CDR3 sequences, 20% to 25% of them present only once. Sequenced material: PBMCs or a T cell subset sorted from them (not recorded which). The receptors come from a man aged 18 to 29 who had mild COVID-19 (a few samples of this study predate the infection). Cell type and time point are not known.

This clonotype showed up just a few times. The CDR3 loop is CASKGQHEQYF. DNA of the CDR3: TGTGCCAGCAAAGGGCAGCACGAGCAGTACTTC. This chain links TRBV25-1 with TRBJ2-7; unclear D gene. Trimming stripped 7 bases from V and 5 bases from J, with 9 bases between. The CDR3 has 11 residues. CDR1 MGHDK and CDR2 SYGVNS come from the germline V gene.

V is TRBV20-1 and J is TRBJ2-7, with D perhaps TRBD1 (6 bases). Trimming pared 1 base from V and 5 bases from J, leaving 15 bases between. Germline V CDR1 and CDR2: DFQATT, SNEGSKA (reference sequence). The CDR3 consists of 14 residues. CDR3 sequence: CSARAAGAGHEQYF. The CDR3 region has the DNA TGCAGTGCTAGAGCCGCAGGGGCGGGCCACGAGCAGTACTTC.

The genes are TRBV20-1 and TRBJ2-1, with a possible D match to TRBD1 (5 bases). In germline, CDR1 is DFQATT, CDR2 SNEGSKA (reference sequence). Trimming removed 3 bases at V and 10 bases at J, with 13 bases between. The CDR3 contains 12 residues. The CDR3 is CSASLQGFEQFF. DNA of the CDR3: TGCAGTGCTAGTTTGCAGGGATTCGAGCAGTTCTTC.

The rearrangement uses TRBV4-1 and TRBJ2-1, with 8 bases fitting TRBD2. Germline CDR1 is MGHRA and CDR2 is YSYEKL. V lost 0 bases and J lost 7; bases outside the gene matches: 5. The CDR3 loop spans 15 amino acids. The DNA for the CDR3 is TGCGCCAGCAGCCAAGAACCGGGGGGGCTAAATGAGCAGTTCTTC. It encodes CASSQEPGGLNEQFF.

This clonotype was detected ten times or more. This chain joins TRBV4-3 and TRBJ2-3; D might be TRBD2 (5 bases). The CDR3 totals 16 residues. CDR1 LGHNA and CDR2 YSLEER come from the germline V gene. V lost 2 bases, J lost 4 bases, and 16 bases lay in between. CDR3: CASSQQPSPVPDTQYF. The CDR3 coding sequence is TGCGCCAGCAGCCAACAGCCTAGCCCAGTCCCAGATACGCAGTATTTT.

V gene TRBV18 combines with J gene TRBJ2-6; D is unresolved. The CDR3 runs to 16 residues. Germline V gene sequence: CDR1 KGHSH, CDR2 LQKENI. V gave up 3 bases and J gave up 4 bases, with 13 bases separating them. The chain's CDR3 is CASSPSRTLGANVLTF. Here the CDR3 DNA reads TGTGCCAGCTCACCGTCCCGGACCCTCGGGGCCAACGTCCTGACTTTC. The full variable domain, in which reference TRBV18 and TRBJ2-6 provide the parts outside the CDR3, is NAGVMQNPRHLVRRRGQEARLRCSPMKGHSHVYWYRQLPEEGLKFMVYLQKENIIDESGMPKERFSAEFPKEGPSILRIQQVVRGDSAAYFCASSPSRTLGANVLTFGAGSRLTVL.

This clonotype was seen a few times. The chain links TRBV12-3 or TRBV12-4 to TRBJ2-4; 10 positions agree with TRBD2. J was trimmed by 9 bases and V by 1 base; bases with no gene match: 6. CDR3 size: 15 residues. CDR3 nucleotide sequence: TGTGCCAGCAGTTTAGGGTTAGCGGGGGGCGGCATTCAGTACTTC. Encoded protein: CASSLGLAGGGIQYF.

This clonotype was seen a handful of times. This chain joins TRBV6-5 and TRBJ2-5; D is perhaps TRBD1 or TRBD2 (5 bases each). V was clipped by 6 bases and J by 4 bases, with 18 bases between them. CDR1 is MNHEY and CDR2 is SVGAGI in the germline V gene. The CDR3 spans 15 residues. CDR3 protein: CASSTTPGTGETQYF. In DNA, the CDR3 is TGTGCCAGCAGCACTACCCCGGGGACGGGAGAGACCCAGTACTTC.

This clonotype was counted between two and nine times. This sequence joins TRBV14 and TRBJ2-3, with 7 bases lining up with TRBD2. The CDR3 sequence is 15 residues long. With V trimmed by 3 bases and J by 1 base, 4 bases remained unmatched. The germline V gene encodes CDR1 SGHDN and CDR2 FVKESK. This CDR3 reads CASSQRAGRTDTQYF. Written as DNA, the CDR3 is TGTGCCAGCAGCCAGCGAGCGGGGCGCACAGATACGCAGTATTTT.

This clonotype was detected many times. This rearrangement joins TRBV19 to TRBJ1-1; D is uncertain. The germline V gene has CDR1 LNHDA and CDR2 SQIVND (reference sequence). The ends were cut back, 3 bases at V and 8 bases at J, with 13 bases in the middle. CDR3 length equals 13 residues. CDR3 bases: TGTGCCAGTAGTATCAGCGACTTGAGGGAAGCTTTCTTT. Protein sequence: CASSISDLREAFF.

This clonotype was detected only a few times. This chain joins TRBV30 and TRBJ1-1, with TRBD1 matching over 7 bases. CDR1 and CDR2 (germline): GTSNPN, SVGIG (reference sequence). V trimming: 5 bases; J trimming: 3 bases; junction bases outside the gene matches: 6. The CDR3 spans 13 residues. CDR3 DNA: TGTGCCTGGGCGACAGGGTTGGACACTGAAGCTTTCTTT. Protein sequence: CAWATGLDTEAFF.

This chain links TRBV9 with TRBJ2-1; TRBD2 matches 7 bases. J lost 8 bases, V lost 2 bases, and 1 base had no gene match. The CDR3 covers 12 residues. Per the germline V gene, CDR1 is SGDLS and CDR2 is YYNGEE. The CDR3 sequence is CASSVGGDEQFF. CDR3 sequence (DNA): TGTGCCAGCAGCGTTGGGGGGGATGAGCAGTTCTTC.

The V and J genes are TRBV5-6 and TRBJ1-2; D not resolved. The V gene's germline CDR1 is SGHDT and CDR2 YYEEEE. The CDR3 contains 14 residues. V was trimmed by 0 bases and J by 3 bases, leaving 9 bases between them. The CDR3 sequence: CASSLAAPHYGYTF. In DNA form, the CDR3 reads TGTGCCAGCAGCTTGGCGGCCCCGCACTATGGCTACACCTTC.

This clonotype came up a few times. The genes are TRBV6-5 and TRBJ1-2; possible D gene TRBD1, 6 bases. V lost 7 bases to trimming and J lost 7 bases, with 22 bases between them. This CDR3 comprises 15 residues. Germline assignment: CDR1 MNHEY and CDR2 SVGAGI. CDR3 nucleotides: TGTGCCAGCACCGAAACACAGGGTGCCTTATCTGGCTACACCTTC. Protein sequence: CASTETQGALSGYTF.

This clonotype was observed at least ten times. The chain employs TRBV28 and TRBJ2-1; 9 nucleotides line up with TRBD2. Per the germline V gene, CDR1 is MDHEN and CDR2 is SYDVKM. V dropped 2 bases and J dropped 5; count of bases not matched to a gene: 10. CDR3 length equals 17 residues. CDR3 loop: CASSLERGAPFNNEQFF. Here the CDR3 DNA reads TGTGCCAGCAGTTTAGAGCGGGGGGCTCCCTTCAACAATGAGCAGTTCTTC.

The rearrangement links TRBV5-1 to TRBJ2-3; TRBD1 agrees at 8 bases. The V and J ends lost 4 bases and 4 bases, in that order; junction bases with no gene match: 5. This CDR3 comprises 14 residues. Germline loops: CDR1 SGHRS, CDR2 YFSETQ. The CDR3 region is CASSGRTGPDTQYF. The CDR3 DNA sequence: TGCGCCAGCAGCGGACGGACAGGGCCAGATACGCAGTATTTT. The entire variable domain, with the rest obtained from reference TRBV5-1 and TRBJ2-3, is as follows: KAGVTQTPRYLIKTRGQQVTLSCSPISGHRSVSWYQQTPGQGLQFLFEYFSETQRNKGNFPGRFSGRQFSNSRSEMNVSTLELGDSALYLCASSGRTGPDTQYFGPGTRLTVL.

This clonotype was picked up a small number of times. The chain has TRBV6-5 and TRBJ2-3, with no clear D. V gave up 6 bases and J gave up 4 bases, with 14 bases separating them. CDR1 MNHEY and CDR2 SVGAGI come from the germline V gene. The CDR3 sequence is 14 residues long. The CDR3 DNA reads as TGTGCCAGCAGACTCACCCAGGTCCCAGATACGCAGTATTTT. It codes for CASRLTQVPDTQYF.

This clonotype was seen more than once but under ten times. The chain combines TRBV7-2 with TRBJ2-3; D possibly uses TRBD1 or TRBD2 (5 bases each). Germline CDR1 SGHTA, CDR2 FQGNSA. The V gene lost 6 bases and the J gene lost 1 base, with 14 bases spanning the gap. The CDR3 contains 15 residues. For the CDR3, the DNA is TGTGCCAGCAGTCAATGGGGGATCGGCACAGATACGCAGTATTTT. Translated, it gives CASSQWGIGTDTQYF.

This clonotype was seen repeatedly, ten times or more. V gene TRBV15 combines with J gene TRBJ2-3; possibly TRBD2 for D (7 bases). This CDR3 contains 16 residues. Looked up from germline, CDR1 is LNHNV and CDR2 is YYDKDF (reference sequence). V gave up 3 bases and J gave up 3 bases, with 16 bases separating them. The CDR3 is CATSRALRGLTDTQYF. For the CDR3, the DNA is TGTGCCACCAGCAGGGCCCTGCGGGGGCTGACAGATACGCAGTATTTT.

The chain carries TRBV5-5 and TRBJ1-6; tentative D call: TRBD1 (5 bases). Germline V CDR1 and CDR2: SGHKS, YYEKEE (reference sequence). V dropped 0 bases and J dropped 7 bases, with 11 bases sitting between them. This CDR3 comprises 15 residues. The CDR3 DNA follows: TGTGCCAGCAGCTTGGGGGGGTTGAGAAATTCACCCCTCCACTTT. Protein: CASSLGGLRNSPLHF.

This clonotype has a handful of counts. The rearrangement joins TRBV5-1 to TRBJ2-5, with D perhaps TRBD1 or TRBD2 (6 bases each). V dropped 1 base and J dropped 4 bases, with 23 bases sitting between them. CDR3 length: 18 residues. Looked up from germline, CDR1 is SGHRS and CDR2 is YFSETQ. In DNA form, the CDR3 reads TGCGCCAGCAGCTTGTGGGGGGCTAGCTCAGGGACCGGAGAGACCCAGTACTTC. Translation gives CASSLWGASSGTGETQYF. The whole variable domain, remainder taken from reference TRBV5-1 and TRBJ2-5, is KAGVTQTPRYLIKTRGQQVTLSCSPISGHRSVSWYQQTPGQGLQFLFEYFSETQRNKGNFPGRFSGRQFSNSRSEMNVSTLELGDSALYLCASSLWGASSGTGETQYFGPGTRLLVL.

With respect to this clonotype: A read error may account for a junction end that differs from germline. This chain connects TRBV11-2 to TRBJ2-5; D uncertain. The CDR3 totals 14 residues. Germline V CDR1 and CDR2: SGHAT, FQNNGV. CDR3 sequence reads: CASSLGIAQETKYF. Written as DNA, the CDR3 is TGTGCCAGCAGCTTAGGGATAGCCCAAGAGACCAAGTACTTC.

The V call is TRBV15, the J call TRBJ1-2; D gene uncertain. Germline V gene sequence: CDR1 LNHNV, CDR2 YYDKDF (reference sequence). The CDR3 is 14 amino acids. V was pared by 1 base and J by 4 bases, with 10 bases between. CDR3 coding DNA: TGTGCCACCAGCAGAGGCGGTACAACCTATGGCTACACCTTC. Amino acids: CATSRGGTTYGYTF.

Only a few counts were recorded for this clonotype. The rearrangement uses TRBV5-1 and TRBJ2-7; D is possibly TRBD2 (5 bases). CDR3 length: 13 amino acids. V lost 0 bases to trimming and J lost 6 bases, with 10 bases between them. Germline V lookup: CDR1 SGHRS, CDR2 YFSETQ. The CDR3 is CASSLEGAGEQYF. CDR3 sequence (DNA): TGCGCCAGCAGCTTGGAGGGCGCGGGCGAGCAGTACTTC.

This chain uses TRBV20-1 with TRBJ1-1; the D is unclear. The CDR3 sequence is 12 residues long. Trimming removed 3 bases from V and 6 bases from J, with 11 bases in between. Germline-derived CDR1 and CDR2 are DFQATT and SNEGSKA (reference sequence). The CDR3, as DNA: TGCAGTGCTAGTAGGTCCATCCCTGAAGCTTTCTTT. It is translated as CSASRSIPEAFF.

V usage is TRBV28 and J usage is TRBJ1-1; possible D gene TRBD1, 5 bases. The CDR3 runs 13 residues. The V and J ends lost 4 bases and 4 bases respectively, with 10 bases between them. The germline V gene encodes CDR1 MDHEN and CDR2 SYDVKM. CDR3 nucleotides: TGTGCCAGCAGTTGGGACGGGGGCACTGAAGCTTTCTTT. As protein: CASSWDGGTEAFF.